Below are 2 T cell receptor beta chains sequenced from a single sample in a study of cytomegalovirus exposure and HLA in healthy donors. The primer mix had 60 Vbeta and 13 Jbeta primers. The repertoire was sequenced with immunoSEQ multiplex PCR; TCRdb's copy has only in-frame clones and lacks some. The sample includes about 140,000 clones, approximately 82% seen only once; the top ten take over 9.5%. Sequencing was performed on PBMCs. These receptors were collected from an older woman in good health and CMV-seropositive.

A note on this clone: At one boundary the junction diverges from the germline segment, which might be a read error. This chain joins TRBV4-3 and TRBJ2-7; D is ambiguous. The germline V gene encodes CDR1 LGHNA and CDR2 YSLEER. The CDR3 has 12 amino acids. The DNA for the CDR3 is TGCGCCAGCAGCCTTAGCTCCGACGAGCAGTACTTC. Translated, it gives CASSLSSDEQYF.

The V call is TRBV9, the J call TRBJ2-1, with 8 bases matching TRBD1. The CDR3 has 14 residues. CDR1 is SGDLS and CDR2 is YYNGEE in the germline V gene. The V gene end was trimmed by 2 bases and the J gene end by 9 bases; junction bases not matched to a gene: 7. For the CDR3, the DNA is TGTGCCAGCAGCGTTACCCAGGGGGCCAGTGAGCAGTTCTTC. Translation gives CASSVTQGASEQFF.